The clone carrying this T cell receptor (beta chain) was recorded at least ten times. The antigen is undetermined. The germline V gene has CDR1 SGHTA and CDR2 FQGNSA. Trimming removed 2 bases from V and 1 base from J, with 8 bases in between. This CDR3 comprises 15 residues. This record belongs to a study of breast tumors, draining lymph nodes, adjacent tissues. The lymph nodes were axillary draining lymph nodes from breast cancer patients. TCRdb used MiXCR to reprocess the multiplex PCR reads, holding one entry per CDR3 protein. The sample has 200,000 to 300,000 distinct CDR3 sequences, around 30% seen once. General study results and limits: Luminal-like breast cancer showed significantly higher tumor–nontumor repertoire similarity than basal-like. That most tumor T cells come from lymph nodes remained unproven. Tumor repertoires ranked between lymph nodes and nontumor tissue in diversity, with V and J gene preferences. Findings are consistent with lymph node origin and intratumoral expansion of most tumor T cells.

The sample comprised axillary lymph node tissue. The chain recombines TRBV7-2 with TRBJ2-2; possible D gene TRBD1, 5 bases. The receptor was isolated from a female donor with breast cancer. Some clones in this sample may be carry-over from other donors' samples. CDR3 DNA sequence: TGTGCCAGCAGCTTACAGGGTTTGAACACCGGGGAGCTGTTTTTT. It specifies CASSLQGLNTGELFF.